The rows below give T cell receptor beta chains drawn from one sample of a study of blood T cell repertoires in COVID-19. This table comes from immunoSEQ multiplex PCR, and its TCRdb copy is limited to in-frame clones, with some not included. The sample has over 100,000 clones, 84% seen once. Source material: peripheral blood. The receptor source for this set is a human donor in a cohort sampled during active COVID-19. Both conserved end residues are part of each CDR3.

V gene: TRBV9; CDR3 protein: CASSRGQYNSPLHF
V gene: TRBV19; CDR3 protein: CASSRGTGTYNEQFF
V gene: TRBV30; CDR3 protein: CAWSVGGGNQPQHF
V gene: TRBV2; CDR3 protein: CASRQTGGSTDTQYF
V gene: TRBV6-5; CDR3 protein: CASRTNTGGGEQYF
V gene: TRBV7-2; CDR3 protein: CASSRDRGNGGQPQHF
V gene: TRBV27; CDR3 protein: CASSLHWGSGYTF
V gene: TRBV28; CDR3 protein: CASSWAGNQPQHF
V gene: TRBV2; CDR3 protein: CASSEAGGDREETQYF
V gene: TRBV18; CDR3 protein: CASSPTRDLYEQYF
V gene: TRBV19; CDR3 protein: CASSMGSLPYEQYF
V gene: TRBV15; CDR3 protein: CATSRDGGPNTEAFF
V gene: TRBV5-4; CDR3 protein: CASSLGGGVRTPRGTGYTF
V gene: TRBV9; CDR3 protein: CASSPAGTLYEQYF
V gene: TRBV4-2; CDR3 protein: CASSQDSLAGGRVETQYF
V gene: TRBV6-2/TRBV6-3; CDR3 protein: CASSRKRARGGFPFYEQYF
V gene: TRBV7-9; CDR3 protein: CASSPSGSSTDTQYF
V gene: TRBV6-1; CDR3 protein: CASSDGTGGSYEQYF
V gene: TRBV7-3; CDR3 protein: CASSLGRGNEQYF
V gene: TRBV2; CDR3 protein: CASSGEQGSNQPQHF
V gene: TRBV28; CDR3 protein: CASSLSGGASYF
V gene: TRBV6-4; CDR3 protein: CASSVSAVIYNEQFF
V gene: TRBV7-6; CDR3 protein: CASSLYGTGNTIYF
V gene: TRBV19; CDR3 protein: CASSIGGRAYEQYF
V gene: TRBV12-3/TRBV12-4; CDR3 protein: CASRSGDRAFF
V gene: TRBV2; CDR3 protein: CASSVLRTVNTGELFF
V gene: TRBV6-1; CDR3 protein: CASSEIAGWGYGYTF
V gene: TRBV4-3; CDR3 protein: CASSQSVSTDTQYF
V gene: TRBV7-6; CDR3 protein: CASSLNQGAQAGETQYF
V gene: TRBV3-1/TRBV3-2; CDR3 protein: CASARGENTQYF
V gene: TRBV10-3; CDR3 protein: CAIAGGGTDTQYF
V gene: TRBV7-2; CDR3 protein: CASSLSSGSGGQETQYF
V gene: TRBV5-8; CDR3 protein: CASSRRDRSTDTQYF
V gene: TRBV5-1; CDR3 protein: CASSTTSGVDTQYF
V gene: TRBV11-3; CDR3 protein: CASSLDPQGEILLF
V gene: TRBV18; CDR3 protein: CASSTGTGWKLFF
V gene: TRBV6-2/TRBV6-3; CDR3 protein: CASSRPQGWTEAFF
V gene: TRBV3-1/TRBV3-2; CDR3 protein: CASNQGTGDSPLHF
V gene: TRBV19; CDR3 protein: CASSSNGGGAYNEQFF